A selection of T cell receptor beta chains follows, all from one sample in a study of shared clonotypes between healthy human individuals. The repertoire was sequenced with immunoSEQ multiplex PCR; TCRdb's copy has only in-frame clones and lacks some. The sample holds some 2,000,000 clones, almost 96% seen once. Material for sequencing was naive CD4+ T cells sorted from blood. These receptors were taken from a man in his late teens or twenties in good health. CDR3s include the opening cysteine and the closing phenylalanine or tryptophan.

>TRBV5-4
CASSLGGDPTDTQYF
>TRBV18
CASSPGQGALEQYF
>TRBV7-9
CASSLVGQGTQYF
>TRBV11-2
CASSLRYNEQFF
>TRBV6-5
CASSYSRRVLQAFF
>TRBV4-1
CASSQVLAGATGELFF
>TRBV29-1
CSVEGQPNTIYF
>TRBV20-1
CSDAFTDTQYF
>TRBV4-1
CASSQSDTATNEKLFF
>TRBV15
CATSRGVLGTAYNSPLHF
>TRBV5-1
CASSRRSGSITDTQYF
>TRBV11-1
CASSPNVGLGEQYF
>TRBV5-1
CASSRTGDSGNTIYF
>TRBV5-1
CASRKRRDTAYEQYF
>TRBV5-1
CASSFGRGYNEQFF
>TRBV2
CASSGRTVPNTGELFF
>TRBV4-2
CASSREHRHNTEAFF
>TRBV2
CASSWDSYGYTF
>TRBV28
CASRLRQPGYYGYTF
>TRBV5-4
CASSLDSHSGANVLTF
>TRBV7-2
CASSARETQYF
>TRBV29-1
CSVVRGNTEAFF